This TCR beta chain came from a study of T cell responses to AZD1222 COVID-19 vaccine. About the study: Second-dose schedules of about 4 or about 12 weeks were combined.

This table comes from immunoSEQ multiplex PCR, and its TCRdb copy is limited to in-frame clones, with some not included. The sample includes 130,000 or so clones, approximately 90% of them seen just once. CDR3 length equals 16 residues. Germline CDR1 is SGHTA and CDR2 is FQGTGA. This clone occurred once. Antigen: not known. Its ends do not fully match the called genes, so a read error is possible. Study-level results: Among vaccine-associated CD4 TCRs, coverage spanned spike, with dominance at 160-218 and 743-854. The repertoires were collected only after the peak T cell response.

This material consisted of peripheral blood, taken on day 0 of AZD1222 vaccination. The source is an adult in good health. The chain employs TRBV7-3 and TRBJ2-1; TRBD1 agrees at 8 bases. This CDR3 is CASSLKRQGINNEQFF. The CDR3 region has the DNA TGTGCCAGCAGTTTAAAGAGACAGGGGATCAACAATGAGCAGTTCTTC.